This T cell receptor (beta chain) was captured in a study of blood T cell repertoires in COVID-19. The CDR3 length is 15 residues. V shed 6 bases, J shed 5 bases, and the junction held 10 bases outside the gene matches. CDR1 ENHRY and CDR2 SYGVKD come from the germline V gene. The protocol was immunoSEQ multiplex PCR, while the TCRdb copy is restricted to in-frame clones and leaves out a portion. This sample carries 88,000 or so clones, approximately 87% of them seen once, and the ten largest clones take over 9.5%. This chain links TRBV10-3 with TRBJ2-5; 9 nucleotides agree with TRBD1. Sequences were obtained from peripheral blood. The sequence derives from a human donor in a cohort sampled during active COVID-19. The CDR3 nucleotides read TGTGCCATCAGACAAGGACAGGGGAGCATGGAGACCCAGTACTTC. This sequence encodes CAIRQGQGSMETQYF.